The 9 T cell receptor beta chains presented below share a single source sample, sequenced in a study of CD8+ T cells in alopecia areata. Treatment of the sample: oral pan-JAK inhibitor, 5-10 mg twice daily. The authors extracted RNA and reverse transcribed it into cDNA as the sequencing template. Produced via immunoSEQ multiplex PCR; TCRdb's table is partial and in-frame only. In the table there are 150,000 to 200,000 clones, more than 50% of which are singletons. Source: CD4+ T cells sorted from blood, taken at week 24, from a patient treated with tofacitinib. These receptors all come from a human donor with alopecia areata.

The chain uses TRBV2 and TRBJ1-2; maybe TRBD1 (5 bases). Trimming removed 7 bases at V and 4 bases at J, with 13 bases between. This CDR3 spans 13 amino acids. CDR1 SNHLY and CDR2 FYNNEI come from the germline V gene. The CDR3 DNA reads TGTGCCAGCACCCTAACGGGGGTCTATGGCTACACCTTC. Protein sequence: CASTLTGVYGYTF.

V usage is TRBV5-1 and J usage is TRBJ1-5; no firm D call. The CDR3 length is 15 residues. Germline loops: CDR1 SGHRS, CDR2 YFSETQ. Deletions cut 0 bases from V and 0 bases from J, with 7 bases between. CDR3 DNA: TGCGCCAGCAGCTTGGACGGTGATAGCAATCAGCCCCAGCATTTT. This translates into CASSLDGDSNQPQHF. Based on the CDR3 plus reference TRBV5-1 and TRBJ1-5, the full variable domain is KAGVTQTPRYLIKTRGQQVTLSCSPISGHRSVSWYQQTPGQGLQFLFEYFSETQRNKGNFPGRFSGRQFSNSRSEMNVSTLELGDSALYLCASSLDGDSNQPQHFGDGTRLSIL.

This chain uses TRBV30 with TRBJ1-3; D might be TRBD1 (5 bases). Trimming shortened V by 3 bases and J by 1 base, and 10 bases separated the two germline ends. The germline V gene encodes CDR1 GTSNPN and CDR2 SVGIG (reference sequence). This CDR3 has 14 amino acids. The CDR3 bases are TGTGCCTGGAGCCCAGGGAATTCTGGAAACACCATATATTTT. This translates into CAWSPGNSGNTIYF.

This chain links TRBV5-1 with TRBJ2-7; the D gene could be TRBD1 or TRBD2 (6 bases each). The ends were cut back, 4 bases at V and 4 bases at J, with 12 bases in the middle. The CDR3 has 13 residues. Germline CDR1 is SGHRS and CDR2 is YFSETQ. The CDR3 here is CASSDGGLYEQYF. The CDR3, as DNA: TGCGCCAGCAGCGACGGGGGCTTGTACGAGCAGTACTTC.

The chain employs TRBV7-2 and TRBJ2-1; TRBD2 agrees at 12 bases. Per the germline V gene, CDR1 is SGHTA and CDR2 is FQGNSA. The length of the CDR3 is 15 residues. V trimming: 5 bases; J trimming: 8 bases; junction bases outside the gene matches: 7. The CDR3 region has the DNA TGTGCCAGCAGCCTTACTAGCGGGGGGCACGATGAGCAGTTCTTC. Amino acid sequence: CASSLTSGGHDEQFF.

V is TRBV29-1 and J is TRBJ1-2, with D uncertain. The germline gives CDR1 SQVTM, CDR2 ANQGSEA. The CDR3 contains 11 residues. V was shortened by 4 bases and J by 5 bases, with 8 bases between the two germline ends. CDR3 in DNA: TGCAGCGTTGCGAACCAGTATGGCTACACCTTC. It is translated as CSVANQYGYTF.

Comments on this clone: Additional DNA sequences in this sample encode the identical CDR3. The chain employs TRBV4-3 and TRBJ2-5; tentative D call: TRBD1 (6 bases). V dropped 0 bases and J dropped 4 bases, with 6 bases sitting between them. The CDR3 has 13 residues. CDR1 is LGHNA and CDR2 is YSLEER in the germline V gene. This CDR3 reads CASSQDRGETQYF. The CDR3 DNA follows: TGCGCCAGCAGCCAAGACAGGGGAGAGACCCAGTACTTC.

The CDR3 DNA is TGCGCCAGCAGCATCCCCATTGGGGAGACCCAGTACTTC. Protein product: CASSIPIGETQYF. V usage is TRBV5-1 and J usage is TRBJ2-5; D call uncertain. Germline CDR1 is SGHRS and CDR2 is YFSETQ. Trimming shortened V by 4 bases and J by 5 bases, and 12 bases separated the two germline ends. This CDR3 contains 13 residues.

The rearrangement links TRBV7-2 to TRBJ1-2, with D hard to call. The CDR3 runs to 13 residues. Germline values: CDR1 SGHTA, CDR2 FQGNSA. V was cut by 5 bases and J by 7 bases, with 14 bases left in between. The CDR3 protein is CASSGGGYGGYTF. CDR3 bases: TGTGCCAGCAGCGGAGGAGGGTATGGTGGCTACACCTTC.